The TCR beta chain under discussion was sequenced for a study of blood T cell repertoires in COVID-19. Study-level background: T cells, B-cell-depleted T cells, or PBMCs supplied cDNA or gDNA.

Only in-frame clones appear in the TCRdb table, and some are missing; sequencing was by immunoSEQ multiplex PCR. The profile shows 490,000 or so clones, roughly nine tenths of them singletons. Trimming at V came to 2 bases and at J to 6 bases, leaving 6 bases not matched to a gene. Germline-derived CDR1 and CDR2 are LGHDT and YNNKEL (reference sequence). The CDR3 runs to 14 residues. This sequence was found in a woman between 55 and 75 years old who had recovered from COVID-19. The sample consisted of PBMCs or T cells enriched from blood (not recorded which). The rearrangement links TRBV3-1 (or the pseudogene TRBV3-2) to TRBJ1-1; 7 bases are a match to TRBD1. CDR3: CASSQSLGGAEAFF. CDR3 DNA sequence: TGTGCCAGCAGCCAATCGTTAGGGGGCGCTGAAGCTTTCTTT.